These 22 T cell receptor beta chains were all obtained from the same sample, sequenced in a study of cytomegalovirus exposure and HLA in healthy donors. With 60 Vbeta and 13 Jbeta primers, the PCR was carried out. Repertoires were generated with immunoSEQ multiplex PCR, while TCRdb's copy carries only in-frame clones and drops some. The top ten clones hold approximately 14% of a sample with some 190,000 clones, roughly 74% of them seen once. The sample consisted of PBMCs. All receptors come from a woman in her thirties in good health and CMV-seropositive.

The rearrangement uses TRBV18 and TRBJ1-3; D might be TRBD1 (6 bases). Germline lookup yields CDR1 KGHSH and CDR2 LQKENI. The CDR3 extends over 17 amino acids. V lost 1 base and J lost 0, with 13 bases in between. CDR3 sequence reads: CASSPRPDSLSGNTIYF. The CDR3 DNA reads as TGTGCCAGCTCACCACGCCCGGACAGTCTCTCTGGAAACACCATATATTTT.

The V and J genes are TRBV11-2 and TRBJ2-1; possible D gene TRBD2, 5 bases. CDR3 length equals 14 residues. V was pared by 7 bases and J by 5 bases, with 15 bases between. CDR1 and CDR2 (germline): SGHAT, FQNNGV. The CDR3: CASTWGSANNEQFF. For the CDR3, the DNA is TGTGCCAGCACCTGGGGTAGCGCCAACAATGAGCAGTTCTTC.

The V gene is TRBV6-5, the J gene TRBJ1-5; TRBD1 aligns across 7 bases. CDR3 length: 14 amino acids. The V and J ends lost 4 bases and 4 bases, in that order; junction bases with no gene match: 4. CDR1 MNHEY and CDR2 SVGAGI come from the germline V gene. CDR3 protein: CASSSQGINQPQHF. CDR3 DNA: TGTGCCAGCAGTTCACAGGGGATTAATCAGCCCCAGCATTTT.

The J gene is TRBJ2-1, the V gene TRBV7-8; D remains unclear. Trimming took 5 bases from V and 10 from J, leaving 12 bases between them. Germline lookup yields CDR1 SGHVS and CDR2 FQNEAQ. This CDR3 has 12 amino acids. CDR3 in DNA: TGTGCCAGCAGCCGCGCGGCTCAGGAGCAGTTCTTC. Amino acid sequence: CASSRAAQEQFF.

The rearrangement joins TRBV7-9 to TRBJ1-1, with D maybe TRBD1 (5 bases). Germline-derived CDR1 and CDR2 are SEHNR and FQNEAQ (reference sequence). CDR3 size: 14 residues. V gave up 5 bases and J gave up 6 bases, with 16 bases separating them. CDR3 loop: CASSLGTQFAEAFF. In DNA form, the CDR3 reads TGTGCCAGCAGCCTAGGGACTCAATTCGCTGAAGCTTTCTTT.

V gene TRBV4-3 combines with J gene TRBJ2-2; TRBD2 agrees at 10 bases. Germline V gene sequence: CDR1 LGHNA, CDR2 YSLEER. The CDR3 contains 16 residues. After removal of 0 bases from V and 8 bases from J, the junction contained 6 bases not matched to a gene. The CDR3 region is CASSQDKAGGPGELFF. The DNA for the CDR3 is TGCGCCAGCAGCCAAGATAAAGCGGGAGGGCCTGGGGAGCTGTTTTTT.

V usage is TRBV28 and J usage is TRBJ1-1; 7 nucleotides align to TRBD1. V lost 8 bases and J lost 8; bases outside the gene matches: 11. Germline-derived CDR1 and CDR2 are MDHEN and SYDVKM. The CDR3 spans 13 residues. The DNA of the CDR3 is TGTGCCAGCGTCTTAGGGGACAGAAGAGAAGCTTTCTTT. Protein product: CASVLGDRREAFF.

The rearrangement links TRBV7-6 to TRBJ2-5; D is possibly TRBD2 (6 bases). This CDR3 comprises 16 residues. V was trimmed by 3 bases and J by 0 bases, leaving 14 bases between them. Germline loops: CDR1 SGHVS, CDR2 FNYEAQ. The CDR3 DNA sequence: TGTGCCAGCAGCTTTAGCGGAGCGAATTACCAAGAGACCCAGTACTTC. Its protein product is CASSFSGANYQETQYF.

This clone was seen only a few times. V and J are TRBV5-4 and TRBJ1-2; 7 positions agree with TRBD1. Germline V gene sequence: CDR1 SGHNT, CDR2 YYREEE (reference sequence). V lost 0 bases to trimming and J lost 9 bases; unmatched junction nucleotides: 8. This CDR3 is 14 amino acids long. CDR3 loop: CASSLGDRAQSYTF. CDR3 coding DNA: TGTGCCAGCAGCTTGGGTGACAGGGCACAGAGCTACACCTTC. Based on the CDR3 plus reference TRBV5-4 and TRBJ1-2, the full variable domain is ETGVTQSPTHLIKTRGQQVTLRCSSQSGHNTVSWYQQALGQGPQFIFQYYREEENGRGNFPPRFSGLQFPNYSSELNVNALELDDSALYLCASSLGDRAQSYTFGSGTRLTVV.

The chain is built from TRBV5-4 and TRBJ2-7, with 7 positions matching TRBD1. Germline V gene sequence: CDR1 SGHNT, CDR2 YYREEE (reference sequence). The CDR3 is 14 amino acids. V was pared by 0 bases and J by 6 bases, with 6 bases of the junction left unmatched. The CDR3 bases are TGTGCCAGCAGCTTGGCAGGGGGTGCGGTCGAGCAGTACTTC. It yields the protein CASSLAGGAVEQYF.

The V call is TRBV30, the J call TRBJ1-2; D possibly corresponds to TRBD1 (5 bases). V was trimmed by 5 bases and J by 2 bases, leaving 12 bases between them. Looked up from germline, CDR1 is GTSNPN and CDR2 is SVGIG (reference sequence). The CDR3 is 13 residues long. The CDR3 loop is CAWEVQVNYGYTF. The CDR3 DNA follows: TGTGCCTGGGAAGTACAGGTGAACTATGGCTACACCTTC.

V and J are TRBV2 and TRBJ1-5, with TRBD1 matching over 7 bases. The CDR3 totals 15 residues. Germline lookup yields CDR1 SNHLY and CDR2 FYNNEI. Losses at the gene ends were 6 bases for V and 0 bases for J; bases not matched to a gene: 5. The CDR3 DNA sequence: TGTGCCAGCAGGGGGGACAGTCATAGCAATCAGCCCCAGCATTTT. It specifies CASRGDSHSNQPQHF.

A single count supports this clone. The CDR3 protein is CSVQGTDTQYF. The CDR3 DNA sequence: TGCAGCGTACAGGGCACAGATACGCAGTATTTT. The V and J genes are TRBV29-1 and TRBJ2-3; perhaps TRBD1 as D (5 bases). Trimming cost V 6 bases and J 1 base, with 5 bases left between them. CDR3 length equals 11 residues. Germline CDR1 reads SQVTM; CDR2 reads ANQGSEA.

There are a few counts of this clone. This sequence joins TRBV30 and TRBJ2-3, with 9 bases lining up with TRBD2. There are 18 residues in the CDR3. Trimming at V came to 0 bases and at J to 3 bases, leaving 13 bases not matched to a gene. The germline CDR1 and CDR2 sequences are GTSNPN and SVGIG (reference sequence). The CDR3 nucleotides are TGTGCCTGGAGTGTAGAGGCGGGAGGGCCGTCGGGAACAGATACGCAGTATTTT. It yields the protein CAWSVEAGGPSGTDTQYF.

Notes on this clone: The same CDR3 can be traced to other DNA sequences in this sample. CDR3 DNA: TGTGCCAGCAGCTTCGACAGAGGATATCAGCCCCAGCATTTT. Translation: CASSFDRGYQPQHF. This chain connects TRBV7-2 to TRBJ1-5; a weak D match, TRBD1 (5 bases). Germline-derived CDR1 and CDR2 are SGHTA and FQGNSA. Deletions cut 3 bases from V and 5 bases from J, with 11 bases between. CDR3 size: 14 residues.

V and J are TRBV5-1 and TRBJ1-2; a weak D match, TRBD1 (6 bases). V dropped 3 bases and J dropped 4 bases, with 19 bases sitting between them. Germline V CDR1 and CDR2: SGHRS, YFSETQ. This CDR3 is built from 16 residues. CDR3 sequence reads: CASSSGKGEQFYGYTF. CDR3 DNA sequence: TGCGCCAGCAGCTCCGGGAAGGGGGAGCAATTCTATGGCTACACCTTC. The whole variable domain, filled in from reference TRBV5-1 and TRBJ1-2, reads KAGVTQTPRYLIKTRGQQVTLSCSPISGHRSVSWYQQTPGQGLQFLFEYFSETQRNKGNFPGRFSGRQFSNSRSEMNVSTLELGDSALYLCASSSGKGEQFYGYTFGSGTRLTVV.

V and J are TRBV5-1 and TRBJ2-1; D not resolved. Germline V CDR1 and CDR2: SGHRS, YFSETQ. Trimming pared 1 base from V and 4 bases from J, leaving 9 bases between. This CDR3 has 14 residues. Here the CDR3 reads CASSLHTSYNEQFF. Written as DNA, the CDR3 is TGCGCCAGCAGCTTGCATACATCTTACAATGAGCAGTTCTTC.

V gene TRBV6-5 combines with J gene TRBJ1-4; 7 bases fit TRBD1. V was clipped by 5 bases and J by 8 bases; unmatched bases: 11. This CDR3 has 15 residues. The germline V gene has CDR1 MNHEY and CDR2 SVGAGI. The CDR3 DNA reads as TGTGCCAGCAGTCCACAAACAGGGGAAGGGGAAAAACTGTTTTTT. Amino acid sequence: CASSPQTGEGEKLFF.

The V gene is TRBV7-8, the J gene TRBJ2-7; D is undetermined. Trimming pared 1 base from V and 2 bases from J, leaving 6 bases between. The germline gives CDR1 SGHVS, CDR2 FQNEAQ. CDR3 length: 13 residues. CDR3 residues: CASSLGLAYEQYF. For the CDR3, the DNA is TGTGCCAGCAGCTTAGGTCTAGCCTACGAGCAGTACTTC.

The chain joins TRBV6-5 to TRBJ2-7, with 7 bases that match TRBD1. V gave up 2 bases and J gave up 6 bases; unmatched junction bases: 1. Germline assignment: CDR1 MNHEY and CDR2 SVGAGI. CDR3 length: 12 residues. The CDR3 DNA is TGTGCCAGCAGTTACGCAGGGGGCGAGCAGTACTTC. Amino acids: CASSYAGGEQYF.

The chain couples TRBV5-1 to TRBJ2-2; D may be TRBD2 (5 bases). Germline lookup yields CDR1 SGHRS and CDR2 YFSETQ. V lost 0 bases and J lost 4, with 7 bases in between. There are 14 residues in the CDR3. For the CDR3, the DNA is TGCGCCAGCAGCTTGGCCGGGATCACCGGGGAGCTGTTTTTT. Translating it yields CASSLAGITGELFF.

This clone was detected a few times. The chain carries TRBV2 and TRBJ1-4; possible D gene TRBD1, 5 bases. There are 13 residues in the CDR3. In germline, CDR1 is SNHLY, CDR2 FYNNEI. Trimming pared 8 bases from V and 9 bases from J, leaving 16 bases between. The CDR3 reads CASLGREGKKLFF. CDR3 DNA: TGTGCCAGCCTTGGACGGGAGGGGAAAAAACTGTTTTTT.